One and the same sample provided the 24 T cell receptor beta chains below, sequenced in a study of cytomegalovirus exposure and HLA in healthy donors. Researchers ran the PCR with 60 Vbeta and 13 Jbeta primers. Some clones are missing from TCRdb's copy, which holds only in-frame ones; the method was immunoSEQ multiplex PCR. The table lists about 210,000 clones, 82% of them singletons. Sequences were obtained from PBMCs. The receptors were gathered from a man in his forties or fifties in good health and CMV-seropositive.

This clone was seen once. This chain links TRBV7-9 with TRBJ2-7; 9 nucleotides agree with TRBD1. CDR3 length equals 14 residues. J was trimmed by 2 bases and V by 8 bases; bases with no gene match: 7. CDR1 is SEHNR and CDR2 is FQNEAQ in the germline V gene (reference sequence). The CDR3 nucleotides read TGTGCCAGCGGAGGGACAGGGTTTCCCTACGAGCAGTACGTC. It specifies CASGGTGFPYEQYV.

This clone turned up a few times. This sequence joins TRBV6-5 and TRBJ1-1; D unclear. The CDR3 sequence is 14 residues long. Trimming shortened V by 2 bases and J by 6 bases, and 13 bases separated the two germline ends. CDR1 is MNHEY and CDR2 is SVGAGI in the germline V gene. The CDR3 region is CASSYRSLGAEAFF. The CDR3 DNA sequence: TGTGCCAGCAGTTACCGGAGCCTTGGTGCTGAAGCTTTCTTT.

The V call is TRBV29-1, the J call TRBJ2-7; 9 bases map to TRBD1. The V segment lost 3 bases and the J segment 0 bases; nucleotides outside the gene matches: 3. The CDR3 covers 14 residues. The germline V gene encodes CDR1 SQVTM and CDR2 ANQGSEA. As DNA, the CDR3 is TGCAGCGTTGATACAGGGGGCCCCTCCTACGAGCAGTACTTC. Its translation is CSVDTGGPSYEQYF.

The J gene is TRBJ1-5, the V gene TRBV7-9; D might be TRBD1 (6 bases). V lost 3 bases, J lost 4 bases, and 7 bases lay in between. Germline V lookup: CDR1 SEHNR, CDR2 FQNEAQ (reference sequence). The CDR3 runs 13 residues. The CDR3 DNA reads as TGTGCCAGCAGCTTCACAGGGAATCAGCCCCAGCATTTT. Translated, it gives CASSFTGNQPQHF.

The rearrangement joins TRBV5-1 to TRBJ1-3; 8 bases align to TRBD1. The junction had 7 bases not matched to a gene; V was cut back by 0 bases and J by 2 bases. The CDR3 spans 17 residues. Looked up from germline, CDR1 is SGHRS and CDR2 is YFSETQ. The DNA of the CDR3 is TGCGCCAGCAGCTTGGCCGCGCAGGGGGCGCCTGGAAACACCATATATTTT. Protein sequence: CASSLAAQGAPGNTIYF. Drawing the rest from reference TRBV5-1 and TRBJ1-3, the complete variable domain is KAGVTQTPRYLIKTRGQQVTLSCSPISGHRSVSWYQQTPGQGLQFLFEYFSETQRNKGNFPGRFSGRQFSNSRSEMNVSTLELGDSALYLCASSLAAQGAPGNTIYFGEGSWLTVV.

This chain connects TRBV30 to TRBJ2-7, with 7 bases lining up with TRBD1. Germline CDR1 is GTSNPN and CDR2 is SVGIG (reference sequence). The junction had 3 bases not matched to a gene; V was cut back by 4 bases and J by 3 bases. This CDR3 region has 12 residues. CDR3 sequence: CAWKGQFYEQYF. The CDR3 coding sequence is TGTGCCTGGAAGGGACAGTTCTACGAGCAGTACTTC. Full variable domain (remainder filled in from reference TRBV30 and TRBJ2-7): SQTIHQWPATLVQPVGSPLSLECTVEGTSNPNLYWYRQAAGRGLQLLFYSVGIGQISSEVPQNLSASRPQDRQFILSSKKLLLSDSGFYLCAWKGQFYEQYFGPGTRLTVT.

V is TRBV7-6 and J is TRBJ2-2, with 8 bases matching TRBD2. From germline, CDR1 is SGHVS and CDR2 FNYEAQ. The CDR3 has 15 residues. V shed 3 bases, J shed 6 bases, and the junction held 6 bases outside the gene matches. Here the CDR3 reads CASSLPTSEAGELFF. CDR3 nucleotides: TGTGCCAGCAGCTTGCCGACTAGCGAGGCCGGGGAGCTGTTTTTT.

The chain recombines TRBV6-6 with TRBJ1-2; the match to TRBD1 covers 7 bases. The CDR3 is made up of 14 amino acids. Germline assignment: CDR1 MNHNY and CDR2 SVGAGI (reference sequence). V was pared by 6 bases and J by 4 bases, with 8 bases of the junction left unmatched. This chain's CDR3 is CASSFDRALYGYTF. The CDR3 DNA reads TGTGCCAGCAGCTTCGACAGGGCCCTCTATGGCTACACCTTC.

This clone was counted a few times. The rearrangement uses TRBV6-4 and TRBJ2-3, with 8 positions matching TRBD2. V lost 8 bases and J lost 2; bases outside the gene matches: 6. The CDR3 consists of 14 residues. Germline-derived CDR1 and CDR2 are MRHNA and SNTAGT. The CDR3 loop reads CASSRAGDTDTQYF. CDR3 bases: TGTGCCAGCTCGAGAGCGGGAGACACAGATACGCAGTATTTT.

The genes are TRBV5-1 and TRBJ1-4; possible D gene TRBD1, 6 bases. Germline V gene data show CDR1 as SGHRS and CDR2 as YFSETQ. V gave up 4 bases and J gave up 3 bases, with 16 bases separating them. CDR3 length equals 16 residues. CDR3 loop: CASSATGSWANEKLFF. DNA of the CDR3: TGCGCCAGCAGCGCTACAGGGAGCTGGGCTAATGAAAAACTGTTTTTT.

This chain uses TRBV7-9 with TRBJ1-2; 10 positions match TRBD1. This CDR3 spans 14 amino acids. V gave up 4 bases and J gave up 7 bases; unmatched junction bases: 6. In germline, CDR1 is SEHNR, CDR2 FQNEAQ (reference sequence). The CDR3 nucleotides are TGTGCCAGCAGCTCTCGGGACAGGGGCGTTGGCTACACCTTC. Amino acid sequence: CASSSRDRGVGYTF. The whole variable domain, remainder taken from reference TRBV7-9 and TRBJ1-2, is DTGVSQNPRHKITKRGQNVTFRCDPISEHNRLYWYRQTLGQGPEFLTYFQNEAQLEKSRLLSDRFSAERPKGSFSTLEIQRTEQGDSAMYLCASSSRDRGVGYTFGSGTRLTVV.

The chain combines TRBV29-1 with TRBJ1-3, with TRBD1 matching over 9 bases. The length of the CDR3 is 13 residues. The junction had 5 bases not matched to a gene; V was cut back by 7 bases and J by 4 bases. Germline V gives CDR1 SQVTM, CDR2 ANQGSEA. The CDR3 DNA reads TGCAGCGCGGGACAGGGCGGCGGAAACACCATATATTTT. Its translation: CSAGQGGGNTIYF.

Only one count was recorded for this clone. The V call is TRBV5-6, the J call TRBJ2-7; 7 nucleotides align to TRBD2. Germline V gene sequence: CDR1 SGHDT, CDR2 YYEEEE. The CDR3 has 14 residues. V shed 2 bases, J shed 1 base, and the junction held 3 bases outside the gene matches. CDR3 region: CASSLAGFSYEQYF. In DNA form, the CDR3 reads TGTGCCAGCAGCTTAGCGGGATTTTCCTACGAGCAGTACTTC. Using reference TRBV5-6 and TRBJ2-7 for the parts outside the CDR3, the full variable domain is DAGVTQSPTHLIKTRGQQVTLRCSPKSGHDTVSWYQQALGQGPQFIFQYYEEEERQRGNFPDRFSGHQFPNYSSELNVNALLLGDSALYLCASSLAGFSYEQYFGPGTRLTVT.

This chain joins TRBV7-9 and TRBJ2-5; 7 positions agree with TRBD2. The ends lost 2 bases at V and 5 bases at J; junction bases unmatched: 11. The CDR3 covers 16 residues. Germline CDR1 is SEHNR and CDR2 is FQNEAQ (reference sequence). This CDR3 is CASSLFGGGPDETQYF. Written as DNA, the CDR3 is TGTGCCAGCAGCTTATTTGGGGGAGGGCCTGATGAGACCCAGTACTTC. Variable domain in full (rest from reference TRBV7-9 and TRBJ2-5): DTGVSQNPRHKITKRGQNVTFRCDPISEHNRLYWYRQTLGQGPEFLTYFQNEAQLEKSRLLSDRFSAERPKGSFSTLEIQRTEQGDSAMYLCASSLFGGGPDETQYFGPGTRLLVL.

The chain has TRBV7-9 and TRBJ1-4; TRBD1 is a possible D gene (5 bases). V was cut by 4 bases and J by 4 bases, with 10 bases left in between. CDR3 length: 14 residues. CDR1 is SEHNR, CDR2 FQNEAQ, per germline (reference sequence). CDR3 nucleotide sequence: TGTGCCAGCAGCTCTTCGGACAATAATGAAAAACTGTTTTTT. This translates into CASSSSDNNEKLFF.

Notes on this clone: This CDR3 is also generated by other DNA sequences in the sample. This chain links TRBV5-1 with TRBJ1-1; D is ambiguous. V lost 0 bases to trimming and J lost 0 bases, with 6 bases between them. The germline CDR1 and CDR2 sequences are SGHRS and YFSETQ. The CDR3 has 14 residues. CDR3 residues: CASSLGQMNTEAFF. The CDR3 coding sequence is TGCGCCAGCAGCTTGGGACAAATGAACACTGAAGCTTTCTTT. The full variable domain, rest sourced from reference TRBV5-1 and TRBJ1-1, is KAGVTQTPRYLIKTRGQQVTLSCSPISGHRSVSWYQQTPGQGLQFLFEYFSETQRNKGNFPGRFSGRQFSNSRSEMNVSTLELGDSALYLCASSLGQMNTEAFFGQGTRLTVV.

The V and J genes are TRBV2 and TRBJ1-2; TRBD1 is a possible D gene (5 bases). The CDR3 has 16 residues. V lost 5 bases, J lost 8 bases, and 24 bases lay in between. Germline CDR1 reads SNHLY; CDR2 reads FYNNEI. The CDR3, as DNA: TGTGCCAGCAGTCCCATAGGGGCAGGGCCGGCGGGGGGCTACACCTTC. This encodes CASSPIGAGPAGGYTF.

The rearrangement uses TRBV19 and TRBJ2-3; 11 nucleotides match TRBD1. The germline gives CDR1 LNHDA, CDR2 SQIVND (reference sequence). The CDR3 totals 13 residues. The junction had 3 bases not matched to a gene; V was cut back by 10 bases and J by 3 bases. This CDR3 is CATGDRGTDTQYF. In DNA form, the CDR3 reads TGTGCCACCGGGGACAGGGGGACAGATACGCAGTATTTT.

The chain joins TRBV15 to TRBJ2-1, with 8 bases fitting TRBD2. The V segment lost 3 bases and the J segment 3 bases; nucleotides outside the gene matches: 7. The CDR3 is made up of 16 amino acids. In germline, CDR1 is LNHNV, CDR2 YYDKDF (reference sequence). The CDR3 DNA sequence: TGTGCCACCAGCAGCCTCATAGCGGGGAACTACAATGAGCAGTTCTTC. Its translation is CATSSLIAGNYNEQFF.

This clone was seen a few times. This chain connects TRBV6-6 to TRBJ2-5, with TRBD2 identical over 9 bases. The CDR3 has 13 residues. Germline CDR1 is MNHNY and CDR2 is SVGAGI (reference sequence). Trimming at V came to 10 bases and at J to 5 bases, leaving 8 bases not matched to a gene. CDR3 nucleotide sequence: TGTGCCACTGGGGTAGCGGGAGTCGAGACCCAGTACTTC. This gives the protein CATGVAGVETQYF.

The CDR3 DNA follows: TGTGCCAGCTCCGGCGGGAGCACAGATACGCAGTATTTT. It specifies CASSGGSTDTQYF. The rearrangement joins TRBV6-5 to TRBJ2-3; perhaps TRBD2 as D (5 bases). CDR1 is MNHEY, CDR2 SVGAGI, per germline. The CDR3 runs to 13 residues. Trimming stripped 8 bases from V and 0 bases from J, with 9 bases between.

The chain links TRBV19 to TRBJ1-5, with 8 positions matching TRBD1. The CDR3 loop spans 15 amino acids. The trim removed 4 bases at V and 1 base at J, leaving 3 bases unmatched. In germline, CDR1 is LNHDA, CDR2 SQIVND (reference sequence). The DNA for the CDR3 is TGTGCCAGTAGTAAACAGGGGGTAAGCAATCAGCCCCAGCATTTT. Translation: CASSKQGVSNQPQHF. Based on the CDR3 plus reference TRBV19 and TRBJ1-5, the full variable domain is DGGITQSPKYLFRKEGQNVTLSCEQNLNHDAMYWYRQDPGQGLRLIYYSQIVNDFQKGDIAEGYSVSREKKESFPLTVTSAQKNPTAFYLCASSKQGVSNQPQHFGDGTRLSIL.

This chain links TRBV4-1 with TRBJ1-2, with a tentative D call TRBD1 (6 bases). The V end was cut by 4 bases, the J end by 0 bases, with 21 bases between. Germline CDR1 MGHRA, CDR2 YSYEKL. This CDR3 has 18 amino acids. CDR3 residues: CASSRNSGGGGANYGYTF. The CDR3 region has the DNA TGCGCCAGCAGCCGAAACTCCGGAGGGGGGGGAGCTAACTATGGCTACACCTTC.

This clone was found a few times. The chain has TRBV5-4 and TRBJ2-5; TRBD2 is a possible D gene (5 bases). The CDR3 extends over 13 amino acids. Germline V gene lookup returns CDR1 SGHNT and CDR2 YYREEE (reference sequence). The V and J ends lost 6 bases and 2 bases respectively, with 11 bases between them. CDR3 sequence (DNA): TGTGCCAGCACCGAACGGGGTCAAGAGACCCAGTACTTC. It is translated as CASTERGQETQYF.